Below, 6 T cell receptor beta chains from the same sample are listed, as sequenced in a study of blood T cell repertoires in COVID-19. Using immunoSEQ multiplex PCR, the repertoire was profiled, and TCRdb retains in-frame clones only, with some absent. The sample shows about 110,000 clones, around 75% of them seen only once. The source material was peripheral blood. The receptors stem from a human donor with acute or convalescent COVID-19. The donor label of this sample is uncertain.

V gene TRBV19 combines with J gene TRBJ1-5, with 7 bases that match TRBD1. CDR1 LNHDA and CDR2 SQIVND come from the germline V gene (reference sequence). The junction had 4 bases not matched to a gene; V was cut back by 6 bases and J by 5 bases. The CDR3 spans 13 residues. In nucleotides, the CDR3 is TGTGCCAGTAGCTCGGGACAGCATCAGCCCCAGCATTTT. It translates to CASSSGQHQPQHF.

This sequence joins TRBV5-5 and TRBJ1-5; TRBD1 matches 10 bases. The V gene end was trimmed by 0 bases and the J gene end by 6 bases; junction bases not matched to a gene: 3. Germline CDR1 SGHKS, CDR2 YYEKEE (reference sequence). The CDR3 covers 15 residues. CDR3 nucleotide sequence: TGTGCCAGCAGCTTGGCTGGGACAGGGGTTCAGCCCCAGCATTTT. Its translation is CASSLAGTGVQPQHF.

CDR3 residues: CASSVSVTSGGDTQYF. For the CDR3, the DNA is TGTGCCAGCAGCGTATCCGTGACTAGTGGGGGAGATACGCAGTATTTT. The V call is TRBV9, the J call TRBJ2-3; a weak D match, TRBD2 (6 bases). Germline loops: CDR1 SGDLS, CDR2 YYNGEE. Trimming took 1 base from V and 5 from J, leaving 17 bases between them. This CDR3 has 16 residues.

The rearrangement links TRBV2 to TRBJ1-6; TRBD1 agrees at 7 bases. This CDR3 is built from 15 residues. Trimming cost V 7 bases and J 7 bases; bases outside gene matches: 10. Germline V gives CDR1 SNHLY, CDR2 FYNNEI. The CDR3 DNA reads TGTGCCAGCACCAAAAACGCGGGACAGAATTCACCCCTCCACTTT. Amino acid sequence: CASTKNAGQNSPLHF.

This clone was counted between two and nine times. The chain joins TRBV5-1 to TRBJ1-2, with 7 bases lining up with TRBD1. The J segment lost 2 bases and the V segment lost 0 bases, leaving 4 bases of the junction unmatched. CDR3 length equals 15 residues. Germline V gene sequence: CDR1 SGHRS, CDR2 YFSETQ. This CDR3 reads CASSLGDSGNYGYTF. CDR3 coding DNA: TGCGCCAGCAGCTTGGGGGACAGCGGGAACTATGGCTACACCTTC.

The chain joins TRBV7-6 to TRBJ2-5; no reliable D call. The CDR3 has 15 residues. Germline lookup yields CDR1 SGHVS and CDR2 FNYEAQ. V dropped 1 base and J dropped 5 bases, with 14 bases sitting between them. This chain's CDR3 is CASSLGMAEAETQYF. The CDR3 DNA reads TGTGCCAGCAGCTTAGGGATGGCGGAAGCGGAGACCCAGTACTTC.